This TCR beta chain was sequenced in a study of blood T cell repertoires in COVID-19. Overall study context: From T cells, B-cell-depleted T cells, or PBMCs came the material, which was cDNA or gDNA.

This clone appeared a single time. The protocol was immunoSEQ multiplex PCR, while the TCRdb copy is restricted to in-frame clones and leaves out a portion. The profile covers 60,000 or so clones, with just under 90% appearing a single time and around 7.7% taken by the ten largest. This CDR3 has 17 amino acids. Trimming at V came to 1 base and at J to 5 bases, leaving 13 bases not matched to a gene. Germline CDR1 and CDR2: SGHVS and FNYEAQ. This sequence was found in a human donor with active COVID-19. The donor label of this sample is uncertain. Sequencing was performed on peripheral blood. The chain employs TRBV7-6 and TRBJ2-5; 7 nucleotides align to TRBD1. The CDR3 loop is CASSLGVFRGNGETQYF. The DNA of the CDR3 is TGTGCCAGCAGCTTAGGAGTTTTCAGGGGGAACGGGGAGACCCAGTACTTC.